Sequencing of this TCR beta chain was carried out in a study of control samples from healthy donors and cancer patients. V lost 4 bases, J lost 2 bases, and 3 bases stayed unmatched. The CDR3 is made up of 15 amino acids. Per the germline V gene, CDR1 is SGHNT and CDR2 is YYREEE (reference sequence). Assay used: immunoSEQ multiplex PCR; TCRdb lists only in-frame clones, some missing. Of about 60,000 clones in the sample, more than 85% were seen once. The sequenced material came from PBMCs. V gene TRBV5-4 combines with J gene TRBJ1-4, with TRBD1 identical over 9 bases. The TCR was taken from a man aged 35 to 55 with colorectal cancer. The CDR3 DNA sequence: TGTGCCAGCAGCGCAACAGGGGGCACTAATGAAAAACTGTTTTTT. Amino acid sequence: CASSATGGTNEKLFF.